The 27 T cell receptor beta chains below all came from one sample that was sequenced in a study of blood T cell repertoires in COVID-19. The table came from immunoSEQ multiplex PCR; TCRdb's copy has only in-frame clones and leaves some out. The sample lists approximately 96,000 clones; 70% to 90% were seen once. Sequencing was carried out using peripheral blood. The receptors stem from a human donor with COVID-19, enrolled during active disease. The donor label of this sample is uncertain.

V gene TRBV4-2 combines with J gene TRBJ2-1; 10 bases are shared with TRBD2. Unmatched junction bases numbered 8, after V lost 3 bases and J lost 3 bases. Germline loops: CDR1 LGHNA, CDR2 YNFKEQ. This CDR3 contains 17 residues. CDR3 DNA: TGTGCCAGCAGCCAGCCGAAGCGGGGGGGCCTCTACAATGAGCAGTTCTTC. Translating gives CASSQPKRGGLYNEQFF.

The chain combines TRBV27 with TRBJ1-5, with D possibly matching TRBD1 (5 bases). This CDR3 spans 14 amino acids. CDR1 and CDR2 (germline): MNHEY, SMNVEV (reference sequence). V was trimmed by 6 bases and J by 1 base, leaving 10 bases between them. CDR3 in amino acids: CASRETESNQPQHF. CDR3 sequence (DNA): TGTGCCAGCAGAGAGACAGAAAGCAATCAGCCCCAGCATTTT.

This rearrangement joins TRBV5-5 to TRBJ2-2; D remains unclear. The CDR3 runs 16 residues. Germline values: CDR1 SGHKS, CDR2 YYEKEE (reference sequence). Trimming removed 0 bases from V and 0 bases from J, with 9 bases in between. In DNA form, the CDR3 reads TGTGCCAGCAGCTTGGCCCGAGCTTCGAACACCGGGGAGCTGTTTTTT. This sequence encodes CASSLARASNTGELFF. Drawing the rest from reference TRBV5-5 and TRBJ2-2, the complete variable domain is DAGVTQSPTHLIKTRGQQVTLRCSPISGHKSVSWYQQVLGQGPQFIFQYYEKEERGRGNFPDRFSARQFPNYSSELNVNALLLGDSALYLCASSLARASNTGELFFGEGSRLTVL.

The rearrangement joins TRBV6-5 to TRBJ1-3; 7 bases fit TRBD1. After removal of 10 bases from V and 1 base from J, the junction contained 10 bases not matched to a gene. The CDR3 covers 15 residues. The V gene's germline CDR1 is MNHEY and CDR2 SVGAGI. The chain's CDR3 is CATGPGTASGNTIYF. As DNA, the CDR3 is TGTGCCACCGGACCAGGGACAGCATCTGGAAACACCATATATTTT.

V and J are TRBV30 and TRBJ1-2, with TRBD1 as a possible D gene (6 bases). CDR1 GTSNPN and CDR2 SVGIG come from the germline V gene (reference sequence). There are 15 residues in the CDR3. Trimming pared 0 bases from V and 8 bases from J, leaving 19 bases between. The CDR3: CAWSVDWGPKGGYTF. The CDR3 nucleotides read TGTGCCTGGAGTGTAGACTGGGGGCCCAAAGGGGGCTACACCTTC.

This chain connects TRBV18 to TRBJ2-5, with 12 bases matching TRBD1. V shed 8 bases, J shed 3 bases, and the junction held 7 bases outside the gene matches. This CDR3 region has 15 residues. Per the germline V gene, CDR1 is KGHSH and CDR2 is LQKENI. Here the CDR3 DNA reads TGTGCCAGCACACGAGGGACAGGGGGCGAAGAGACCCAGTACTTC. This gives the protein CASTRGTGGEETQYF. The variable domain in full, with the rest retrieved from reference TRBV18 and TRBJ2-5, is NAGVMQNPRHLVRRRGQEARLRCSPMKGHSHVYWYRQLPEEGLKFMVYLQKENIIDESGMPKERFSAEFPKEGPSILRIQQVVRGDSAAYFCASTRGTGGEETQYFGPGTRLLVL.

The chain uses TRBV29-1 and TRBJ2-3, with D possibly being TRBD1 (6 bases). Between the trimmed V and J ends, which lost 7 bases and 2 bases, there was a span of 13 bases. CDR1 is SQVTM and CDR2 is ANQGSEA in the germline V gene. CDR3 size: 13 residues. The CDR3 here is CSAAGQLTDTQYF. In nucleotides, the CDR3 is TGCAGCGCCGCAGGACAGCTCACAGATACGCAGTATTTT.

The chain uses TRBV11-2 and TRBJ1-2; possible D gene TRBD1, 5 bases. Trimming took off 7 bases at V and 5 bases at J, with 17 bases between the two ends. Germline V gene data show CDR1 as SGHAT and CDR2 as FQNNGV. CDR3 length: 14 amino acids. The CDR3 here is CASIPVGGFYGYTF. In DNA form, the CDR3 reads TGTGCCAGCATCCCCGTGGGGGGGTTTTATGGCTACACCTTC.

The CDR3 DNA reads as TGCAGTGCTAGTCGGGGGACCCAAGTAACCTACGAGCAGTACTTC. This gives the protein CSASRGTQVTYEQYF. The V gene is TRBV20-1, the J gene TRBJ2-7; weak D call: TRBD2 (6 bases). Looked up from germline, CDR1 is DFQATT and CDR2 is SNEGSKA (reference sequence). The V gene lost 3 bases and the J gene lost 2 bases, with 17 bases spanning the gap. The CDR3 is 15 residues long.

The chain couples TRBV6-5 to TRBJ2-5, with 7 bases identical to TRBD1. CDR3 size: 13 residues. The junction had 3 bases not matched to a gene; V was cut back by 5 bases and J by 3 bases. Germline CDR1 reads MNHEY; CDR2 reads SVGAGI. CDR3 in amino acids: CASSNGQEETQYF. Here the CDR3 DNA reads TGTGCCAGCAGTAACGGACAGGAAGAGACCCAGTACTTC.

The chain has TRBV20-1 and TRBJ2-7; 9 nucleotides match TRBD1. Germline lookup yields CDR1 DFQATT and CDR2 SNEGSKA (reference sequence). Unmatched junction bases numbered 10, after V lost 3 bases and J lost 7 bases. The CDR3 is 14 residues long. The CDR3 loop reads CSASPGQGLREQYF. CDR3 sequence (DNA): TGCAGTGCTAGTCCGGGACAGGGCCTGAGGGAGCAGTACTTC.

This clone has just one count. The J gene is TRBJ2-1, the V gene TRBV4-3, with TRBD1 matching over 8 bases. This CDR3 is built from 16 residues. The germline V gene has CDR1 LGHNA and CDR2 YSLEER. With 5 bases clipped from V and 4 bases from J, the junction kept 10 bases outside the gene matches. In DNA, the CDR3 is TGCGCCAGCAGCTACGAACCGGGACAGGAGTACAATGAGCAGTTCTTC. It codes for CASSYEPGQEYNEQFF.

The V call is TRBV10-3, the J call TRBJ2-7; perhaps TRBD1 as D (5 bases). CDR3 length equals 15 residues. The V and J ends lost 3 bases and 0 bases respectively, with 12 bases between them. Germline-derived CDR1 and CDR2 are ENHRY and SYGVKD. CDR3 in DNA: TGTGCCATCAGTGAAGGGGTTGGAAGCTCCTACGAGCAGTACTTC. It yields the protein CAISEGVGSSYEQYF.

The chain has TRBV13 and TRBJ1-1; no reliable D call. The CDR3 is 13 amino acids. Germline-derived CDR1 and CDR2 are PRHDT and FYEKMQ (reference sequence). Trimming pared 5 bases from V and 4 bases from J, leaving 11 bases between. This CDR3 is CASSTRVSTEAFF. CDR3 bases: TGTGCCAGCAGCACGAGGGTTAGCACTGAAGCTTTCTTT. Full variable domain (missing parts from reference TRBV13 and TRBJ1-1): AAGVIQSPRHLIKEKRETATLKCYPIPRHDTVYWYQQGPGQDPQFLISFYEKMQSDKGSIPDRFSAQQFSDYHSELNMSSLELGDSALYFCASSTRVSTEAFFGQGTRLTVV.

This chain connects TRBV5-4 to TRBJ2-5, with D hard to call. Between the trimmed V and J ends, which lost 0 bases and 6 bases, there was a span of 9 bases. The CDR3 spans 13 residues. CDR1 is SGHNT and CDR2 is YYREEE in the germline V gene (reference sequence). The CDR3 protein is CASSLEQTKTQYF. The CDR3 bases are TGTGCCAGCAGCTTGGAACAGACAAAGACCCAGTACTTC.

The chain links TRBV7-2 to TRBJ2-7, with TRBD1 matching over 7 bases. This CDR3 is built from 16 residues. With 1 base clipped from V and 3 bases from J, the junction kept 9 bases outside the gene matches. The V gene's germline CDR1 is SGHTA and CDR2 FQGNSA. The DNA of the CDR3 is TGTGCCAGCAGCTTAGGGGATGGACAGGCTGGCTACGAGCAGTACTTC. Amino acid sequence: CASSLGDGQAGYEQYF.

The count of this clone is one. The chain links TRBV9 to TRBJ2-1; TRBD1 might be the D (6 bases). Germline assignment: CDR1 SGDLS and CDR2 YYNGEE. There are 18 residues in the CDR3. V lost 1 base and J lost 7, with 24 bases in between. CDR3 in amino acids: CASSVSPIFEAGTNEQFF. The CDR3 DNA follows: TGTGCCAGCAGCGTATCGCCCATATTCGAGGCAGGGACAAATGAGCAGTTCTTC.

This clone was seen at least ten times. This chain connects TRBV7-2 to TRBJ2-1, with TRBD2 matching over 9 bases. The V segment lost 2 bases and the J segment 7 bases; nucleotides outside the gene matches: 9. CDR3 length: 16 amino acids. The V gene's germline CDR1 is SGHTA and CDR2 FQGNSA. DNA for the CDR3: TGTGCCAGCAGCTTATTCGCTAGCGGGGAACCAAATGAGCAGTTCTTC. Amino acids: CASSLFASGEPNEQFF.

This chain connects TRBV29-1 to TRBJ1-2, with D possibly TRBD1 on 5 matching bases. The CDR3 runs 17 residues. Germline V CDR1 and CDR2: SQVTM, ANQGSEA. Trimming stripped 1 base from V and 5 bases from J, with 23 bases between. The CDR3 region is CSVEVVGGGALGYGYTF. DNA of the CDR3: TGCAGCGTTGAAGTAGTAGGTGGCGGGGCCTTGGGGTATGGCTACACCTTC. Full variable domain (missing parts from reference TRBV29-1 and TRBJ1-2): SAVISQKPSRDICQRGTSLTIQCQVDSQVTMMFWYRQQPGQSLTLIATANQGSEATYESGFVIDKFPISRPNLTFSTLTVSNMSPEDSSIYLCSVEVVGGGALGYGYTFGSGTRLTVV.

The chain couples TRBV11-3 to TRBJ1-1; 8 positions match TRBD1. The CDR3 is 14 amino acids. Germline trimming cut 3 bases from V and 1 base from J; bases unmatched to any gene: 1. Germline V gene lookup returns CDR1 SGHNT and CDR2 YENEEA. In DNA, the CDR3 is TGTGCCAGCAGCTTGGGACAGGAGAACACTGAAGCTTTCTTT. Protein: CASSLGQENTEAFF.

This chain connects TRBV10-2 to TRBJ2-7; the D gene is possibly TRBD2 (5 bases). The CDR3 covers 12 residues. Per the germline V gene, CDR1 is WSHSY and CDR2 is SAAADI. V was shortened by 3 bases and J by 5 bases, with 8 bases between the two germline ends. The CDR3 region is CASSDEGNEQYF. Written as DNA, the CDR3 is TGCGCCAGCAGTGACGAGGGAAACGAGCAGTACTTC.

Here the CDR3 reads CASSLEGRESYEQYF. The DNA of the CDR3 is TGCGCCAGCAGCTTGGAAGGCAGGGAATCCTACGAGCAGTACTTC. The chain has TRBV5-1 and TRBJ2-7; the D gene is possibly TRBD1 (5 bases). The V gene lost 0 bases and the J gene lost 1 base, with 11 bases spanning the gap. The CDR3 contains 15 residues. Germline assignment: CDR1 SGHRS and CDR2 YFSETQ.

J is TRBJ1-5 and V is TRBV7-9; 8 positions match TRBD1. J gave up 6 bases and V 5 bases, and 6 bases lay outside the gene matches. The germline V gene encodes CDR1 SEHNR and CDR2 FQNEAQ (reference sequence). The CDR3 loop spans 14 amino acids. The CDR3 region has the DNA TGTGCCAGCAGCCCAGGACAGGGAACTCAGCCCCAGCATTTT. It specifies CASSPGQGTQPQHF.

This clone has a single count. This chain uses TRBV11-2 with TRBJ1-2; 8 bases map to TRBD1. V trimming: 1 base; J trimming: 2 bases; junction bases outside the gene matches: 3. The length of the CDR3 is 15 residues. Germline V gene data show CDR1 as SGHAT and CDR2 as FQNNGV. CDR3 amino acids: CASSLGTGLNYGYTF. The CDR3 DNA reads as TGTGCCAGCAGCTTAGGGACAGGGTTGAACTATGGCTACACCTTC.

This chain connects TRBV11-3 to TRBJ1-2, with 8 bases aligning to TRBD1. Germline CDR1 SGHNT, CDR2 YENEEA. The V and J ends lost 3 bases and 4 bases, in that order; junction bases with no gene match: 1. The CDR3 covers 13 residues. This CDR3 reads CASSFQGAYGYTF. The CDR3 region has the DNA TGTGCCAGCAGCTTTCAGGGGGCCTATGGCTACACCTTC.

The gene calls are TRBV7-8 and TRBJ1-1; 8 positions match TRBD1. CDR3 size: 12 residues. The ends lost 5 bases at V and 6 bases at J; junction bases unmatched: 2. Germline CDR1 reads SGHVS; CDR2 reads FQNEAQ. The CDR3 spells CASSRTGSEAFF. Here the CDR3 DNA reads TGTGCCAGCAGCCGGACAGGGTCTGAAGCTTTCTTT. Variable domain in full (rest from reference TRBV7-8 and TRBJ1-1): GAGVSQSPRYKVAKRGQDVALRCDPISGHVSLFWYQQALGQGPEFLTYFQNEAQLDKSGLPSDRFFAERPEGSVSTLKIQRTQQEDSAVYLCASSRTGSEAFFGQGTRLTVV.

V is TRBV10-3 and J is TRBJ1-2; maybe TRBD1 (6 bases). The germline V gene has CDR1 ENHRY and CDR2 SYGVKD. Between the trimmed V and J ends, which lost 8 bases and 4 bases, there was a span of 11 bases. The CDR3 is 12 amino acids. CDR3 sequence: CAIGQSRYGYTF. The CDR3, as DNA: TGTGCCATCGGACAGTCTCGCTATGGCTACACCTTC.